The T cell receptor (beta chain) described here comes from a study of long-term antiretroviral therapy in people with HIV. As for the study in general: The earliest samples came about a decade before the 2015 immediate-ART recommendation. Findings of the study overall: Dominating the repertoire at all time points were the clones that expanded before ART. ART was followed by higher diversity that remained below transplant donor controls.

Regarding this clone: Its antigen is still unknown.

Germline lookup yields CDR1 SGHTS and CDR2 YDEGEE. The germline V and J ends were trimmed by 2 bases and 4 bases, with 18 bases remaining between them. The CDR3 runs 16 residues. At survey level, the immunoSEQ assay was run in its v3.0 version. Some clones are missing from TCRdb's copy, which holds only in-frame ones; the method was immunoSEQ multiplex PCR. Here the sample spans about 30,000 clones, about 85% being singletons. HIV-positive participants all received treatment in the United States. The chain joins TRBV5-8 to TRBJ1-2; D gene unclear. The sample in question was unsorted PBMCs, obtained approximately 5 years before starting antiretroviral therapy. The TCR was taken from a middle-aged man with HIV. The CDR3 here is CASSLRSGSTIYGYTF. The CDR3 DNA follows: TGTGCCAGCAGCTTAAGATCGGGATCAACCATCTATGGCTACACCTTC.